This T cell receptor beta chain was sequenced during a study of blood T cell repertoires in COVID-19 (dated by TCRdb to 2018 to 2021). About the investigation overall: Collaborator samples came from the United States, Italy and Spain and covered acute and convalescent phases of COVID-19. The prospective study material was composed of cDNA or gDNA derived from T cells, B-cell-depleted T cells, or PBMCs. The dataset comprised deeply sampled blood TCRbeta repertoires from subjects exposed to, actively infected with, or recovered from COVID-19. The repertoires were released in a freely available public database meant as a resource for research on the immune response to SARS-CoV-2. Samples were obtained from the ongoing ImmuneRACE study (first 160 participants) and from some 1,200 subjects provided by 6 global collaborators. A de-identified subject ID, COVID-19 status, age in years and sex were almost always included in the sample metadata. Where available, HLA class I and class II types were taken from metadata supplied by the sample provider and were not determined by assay-based typing. The research as a whole found: Clinical and demographic metadata were provided uncurated, with the amount varying by source and participant.

Another Seattle source contributed samples from volunteer blood donors who had recovered from COVID-19. Collaborating institutions collected whole blood in K2EDTA tubes following their own protocols. For TCRbeta analysis, collaborator samples were shipped as frozen whole blood, as isolated PBMCs, or as DNA extracted from either sample type. The immunoSEQ Assay, a bias-controlled multiplex PCR, was used to amplify TCRbeta CDR3 regions from genomic DNA. Concerning the study's data processing: The number of nucleated cells in each sample was estimated by amplification of reference gene primers within the assay. To quantify the absolute abundance of each unique TCRbeta CDR3 rearrangement, sequence reads were collapsed and filtered. For each sample, productive Simpson clonality was calculated as the square root of Simpson's diversity index across productive rearrangements. This immuneACCESS table, as held by TCRdb, lists in-frame sequences with V and J called but not all clones. Of the missing ones, under half trace to an unresolved V gene in checked studies; the others have no known cause. V and J calls and clone size follow that table, whereas D and trimming were derived from the DNA. The sample contains just over 250,000 clones, 88% of them found a single time. Less than 5% of the sample rests with the top ten.

Reading from cysteine to phenylalanine, the CDR3 counts 14 amino acids. Left in the record is the CDR3 DNA by itself, 42 bases read in frame from the first base. V and J are truncated by 6 bases and 4 bases respectively, leaving an intervening sequence of 15 bases. CDR1 MNHEY and CDR2 SMNVEV were looked up in the germline V gene (reference sequence). Concerning this clone: Its antigen has not been determined. No base quality values were provided; no much bigger clone lies one nucleotide off.

This sequence uses TRBV27 and TRBJ1-2; too little of a D gene remains to name it. The clonotype originates from a man between 60 and 70 years old who had recovered from COVID-19. The sample was peripheral blood. In nucleotides, the sequence is TGTGCCAGCAGCCAAGGAGGGCTAGGCTATGGCTACACCTTC. Translated, it gives CASSQGGLGYGYTF.